This T cell receptor (beta chain) stems from a study of cytotoxic CD8 clonotypes in ibrutinib-treated CLL. As for the study in general: Across the patients, roughly 10 were relapsed/refractory, over 14 treatment-naive and around 18 IGHV unmutated.

Clones were read by immunoSEQ multiplex PCR, and TCRdb kept only the in-frame ones, dropping some. The sample includes about 160,000 clones, roughly four fifths seen only once; the top ten take roughly 2%. As to this clone: Other DNA sequences in the same sample also yield this CDR3.

The CDR3 contains 19 residues. Germline-derived CDR1 and CDR2 are LGHNA and YSLEER. Trimming left V 0 bases short and J 7 bases short, with 24 bases between. This receptor was taken from a human donor with chronic lymphocytic leukemia. This chain joins TRBV4-3 and TRBJ2-2, with a possible D match to TRBD2 (6 bases). This material consisted of PBMCs, taken after 12 months of ibrutinib treatment. CDR3 amino acids: CASSQDLRTASGRSGELFF. The CDR3 DNA sequence: TGCGCCAGCAGCCAAGATCTAAGAACAGCTAGTGGGAGGAGCGGGGAGCTGTTTTTT.